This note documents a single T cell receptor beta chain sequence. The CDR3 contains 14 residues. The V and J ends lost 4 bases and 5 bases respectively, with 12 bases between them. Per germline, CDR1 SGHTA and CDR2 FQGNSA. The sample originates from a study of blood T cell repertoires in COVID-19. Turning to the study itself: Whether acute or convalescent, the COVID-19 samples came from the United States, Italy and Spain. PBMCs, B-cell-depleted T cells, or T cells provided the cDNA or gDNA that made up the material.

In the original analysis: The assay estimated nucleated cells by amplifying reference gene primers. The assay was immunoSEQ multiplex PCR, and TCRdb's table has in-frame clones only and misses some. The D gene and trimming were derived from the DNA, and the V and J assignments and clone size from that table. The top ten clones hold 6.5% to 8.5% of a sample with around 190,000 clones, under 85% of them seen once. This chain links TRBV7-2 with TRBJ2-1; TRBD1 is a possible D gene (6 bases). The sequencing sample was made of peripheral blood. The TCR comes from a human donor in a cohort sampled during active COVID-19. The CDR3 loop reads CASSSQTGHNEQFF. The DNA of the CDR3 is TGTGCCAGCAGCTCCCAGACAGGACACAATGAGCAGTTCTTC.